Sequencing of this T cell receptor beta chain was carried out in a study of T cells after yellow fever vaccination. Study in general: Researchers used SMART-Seq v4 Ultra Low Input to prepare fractions that had low cell numbers.

This CDR3 region has 14 residues. The V gene's germline CDR1 is MRHNA and CDR2 SNTAGT. The V gene end was trimmed by 8 bases and the J gene end by 7 bases; junction bases not matched to a gene: 8. A single record per CDR3 protein comes from TCRdb applying MiXCR to the 5' RACE reads. The profile shows hundreds of thousands of distinct CDR3 sequences, around 16% of them singletons. Concerning this clonotype itself: Its specificity is not known.

Study-wide results and caveats: Bulk-population clonotypes that are abundant could appear as contaminants in FACS-sorted repertoires.

This receptor was obtained from a young man who received the YFV17D yellow fever vaccine. Sequences were derived from PBMCs, sampled 5 days after the first yellow fever vaccination. The gene calls are TRBV6-4 and TRBJ1-6; 7 positions match TRBD1. The CDR3 sequence: CASSTGISNSPLHF. DNA for the CDR3: TGTGCCAGCTCGACAGGGATAAGCAATTCACCCCTCCACTTT.